The 25 T cell receptor beta chains below all came from one sample that was sequenced in a study of cytomegalovirus exposure and HLA in healthy donors. Use of 60 Vbeta and 13 Jbeta primers characterized the PCR. Profiled with immunoSEQ multiplex PCR; TCRdb holds only in-frame clones, not every one. The sample has about 190,000 clones; about 80% are singletons. The sequencing input was PBMCs. These receptors all come from a woman aged 40 to 49 in good health and CMV-seronegative.

The V call is TRBV2, the J call TRBJ1-4, with D uncertain. V dropped 2 bases and J dropped 4 bases, with 8 bases sitting between them. The CDR3 is 14 residues long. CDR1 SNHLY and CDR2 FYNNEI come from the germline V gene. This CDR3 reads CASSELARNEKLFF. The CDR3 DNA reads TGTGCCAGCAGTGAATTGGCCCGTAATGAAAAACTGTTTTTT.

The V gene is TRBV5-5, the J gene TRBJ1-3, with D uncertain. Germline lookup yields CDR1 SGHKS and CDR2 YYEKEE (reference sequence). CDR3 length: 13 amino acids. V dropped 7 bases and J dropped 1 base, with 9 bases sitting between them. The CDR3 here is CASLGWSGNTIYF. The CDR3 nucleotides read TGTGCCAGCCTCGGGTGGTCTGGAAACACCATATATTTT.

The V call is TRBV7-8, the J call TRBJ2-7; 10 nucleotides align to TRBD2. CDR1 is SGHVS, CDR2 FQNEAQ, per germline. CDR3 length: 15 amino acids. The ends lost 3 bases at V and 3 bases at J; junction bases unmatched: 5. The CDR3: CASSLGLATYYEQYV. The CDR3 DNA reads as TGTGCCAGCAGCTTGGGACTAGCGACATACTACGAGCAGTACGTC.

This sequence joins TRBV25-1 and TRBJ2-7; 11 nucleotides agree with TRBD1. Germline assignment: CDR1 MGHDK and CDR2 SYGVNS. This CDR3 spans 14 amino acids. The V and J ends lost 6 bases and 6 bases, in that order; junction bases with no gene match: 7. CDR3 residues: CASRDWTGGGEQYF. CDR3 nucleotides: TGTGCCAGCAGAGATTGGACAGGGGGCGGCGAGCAGTACTTC.

The chain is built from TRBV7-9 and TRBJ2-3; 7 bases are shared with TRBD2. Trimming cost V 5 bases and J 5 bases; bases outside gene matches: 10. The CDR3 has 15 amino acids. Germline V CDR1 and CDR2: SEHNR, FQNEAQ (reference sequence). The CDR3 here is CASSPTGGVGDTQYF. CDR3 nucleotide sequence: TGTGCCAGCAGCCCCACTGGGGGGGTGGGAGATACGCAGTATTTT.

The V and J genes are TRBV18 and TRBJ2-7, with 14 bases identical to TRBD2. Germline CDR1 and CDR2: KGHSH and LQKENI. CDR3 size: 16 residues. V lost 3 bases and J lost 1; bases outside the gene matches: 2. The CDR3 loop reads CASSPGLAGVSYEQYF. The CDR3 nucleotides read TGTGCCAGCTCACCGGGACTAGCGGGAGTGTCCTACGAGCAGTACTTC.

This rearrangement joins TRBV19 to TRBJ2-3; D possibly corresponds to TRBD2 (6 bases). Germline CDR1 LNHDA, CDR2 SQIVND (reference sequence). This CDR3 comprises 12 residues. V was clipped by 11 bases and J by 3 bases, with 12 bases between them. The CDR3 spells CACGVRTDTQYF. For the CDR3, the DNA is TGTGCCTGCGGGGTGCGGACAGATACGCAGTATTTT.

A single count supports this clone. The CDR3 nucleotides are TGTGCCAGCAGCCCATTGGCTCCCGGAGGTGGCTACACCTTC. Its translation: CASSPLAPGGGYTF. The chain joins TRBV7-9 to TRBJ1-2; D not resolved. Trimming left V 5 bases short and J 7 bases short, with 17 bases between. Germline V gene data show CDR1 as SEHNR and CDR2 as FQNEAQ (reference sequence). The CDR3 runs 14 residues.

This clone has more than one count but fewer than ten. V is TRBV4-1 and J is TRBJ1-3; D uncertain. Germline loops: CDR1 MGHRA, CDR2 YSYEKL. The CDR3 runs 14 residues. V lost 8 bases, J lost 8 bases, and 19 bases lay in between. The CDR3 reads CASGRREFGDTIYF. The CDR3 bases are TGCGCCAGCGGTCGAAGGGAGTTTGGGGACACCATATATTTT.

The chain has TRBV23-1 and TRBJ1-1; 11 bases agree with TRBD1. TRBV23-1 is an open reading frame whose function is uncertain. CDR3 length: 17 residues. The V and J ends lost 2 bases and 1 base, in that order; junction bases with no gene match: 6. The CDR3 region has the DNA TGCGCCAGCAGTCAAAATTGGACAGGGGGCCCGAACACTGAAGCTTTCTTT. Translating it yields CASSQNWTGGPNTEAFF.

The V and J genes are TRBV15 and TRBJ2-3; no clear D gene. Germline-derived CDR1 and CDR2 are LNHNV and YYDKDF (reference sequence). The CDR3 is made up of 15 amino acids. Trimming stripped 2 bases from V and 3 bases from J, with 12 bases between. CDR3 in DNA: TGTGCCACCAGCAGATCTCCGTCAGAAACAGATACGCAGTATTTT. Translation gives CATSRSPSETDTQYF.

The chain combines TRBV5-1 with TRBJ2-7, with D possibly matching TRBD2 (5 bases). This CDR3 contains 11 residues. Germline V CDR1 and CDR2: SGHRS, YFSETQ. Deletions cut 0 bases from V and 7 bases from J, with 5 bases between. The CDR3 DNA sequence: TGCGCCAGCAGCTTGGGAGGGGAGCAGTACTTC. This encodes CASSLGGEQYF. Filled out from reference TRBV5-1 and TRBJ2-7, the complete variable domain reads KAGVTQTPRYLIKTRGQQVTLSCSPISGHRSVSWYQQTPGQGLQFLFEYFSETQRNKGNFPGRFSGRQFSNSRSEMNVSTLELGDSALYLCASSLGGEQYFGPGTRLTVT.

This chain connects TRBV9 to TRBJ2-3; TRBD2 aligns across 10 bases. The CDR3 loop spans 17 amino acids. With V trimmed by 4 bases and J by 3 bases, 11 bases remained unmatched. Germline CDR1 SGDLS, CDR2 YYNGEE. The CDR3 nucleotides are TGTGCCAGCAGCCCAACAAGAGCGGGAGGGCCGACAGATACGCAGTATTTT. It yields the protein CASSPTRAGGPTDTQYF.

The sample holds one count of this clone. The chain uses TRBV4-2 and TRBJ1-5; TRBD1 matches at 7 bases. The CDR3 has 15 residues. The germline gives CDR1 LGHNA, CDR2 YNFKEQ. V was pared by 3 bases and J by 5 bases, with 7 bases of the junction left unmatched. The CDR3 DNA reads TGTGCCAGCAGCCAGGGAGGACAGGCAGATCAGCCCCAGCATTTT. As protein: CASSQGGQADQPQHF.

This clone was seen just once. The chain uses TRBV5-8 and TRBJ2-3; no firm D call. V lost 0 bases, J lost 8 bases, and 7 bases lay in between. Germline-derived CDR1 and CDR2 are SGHTS and YDEGEE. This CDR3 is 12 amino acids long. The CDR3 spells CASSLDKTTQYF. The CDR3 nucleotides are TGTGCCAGCAGCTTGGACAAAACTACGCAGTATTTT.

The chain uses TRBV30 and TRBJ2-2; 9 bases map to TRBD1. The CDR3 has 14 amino acids. V shed 5 bases and J 5 bases; nucleotides not matched to a gene: 6. CDR1 is GTSNPN and CDR2 is SVGIG in the germline V gene (reference sequence). The chain's CDR3 is CAWASGTGTGELFF. CDR3 coding DNA: TGTGCCTGGGCTTCCGGGACAGGGACCGGGGAGCTGTTTTTT.

In its sample, this clone was seen once. In the same sample, other DNA sequences code for this CDR3. The rearrangement uses TRBV7-2 and TRBJ1-1; no clear D. The CDR3 length is 15 residues. Germline loops: CDR1 SGHTA, CDR2 FQGNSA. With 5 bases removed from V and 2 bases from J, the gap between germline ends came to 15 bases. The CDR3 reads CASSPPRPSNTEAFF. DNA for the CDR3: TGTGCCAGCAGCCCCCCTAGGCCCTCAAACACTGAAGCTTTCTTT.

This chain joins TRBV9 and TRBJ1-3, with a tentative D call TRBD1 (6 bases). CDR1 is SGDLS and CDR2 is YYNGEE in the germline V gene. V dropped 3 bases and J dropped 4 bases, with 11 bases sitting between them. CDR3 length: 14 residues. The CDR3 is CASSETGKGNTIYF. The CDR3 coding sequence is TGTGCCAGCAGCGAAACAGGGAAAGGAAACACCATATATTTT.

The genes are TRBV27 and TRBJ2-3, with a tentative D call TRBD2 (5 bases). Trimming left V 4 bases short and J 3 bases short, with 17 bases between. CDR1 MNHEY and CDR2 SMNVEV come from the germline V gene (reference sequence). This CDR3 has 16 amino acids. The CDR3 spells CASSSRRFLGTDTQYF. As DNA, the CDR3 is TGTGCCAGCAGTTCGCGGAGGTTCCTAGGGACAGATACGCAGTATTTT.

The chain has TRBV5-1 and TRBJ1-4; 9 nucleotides match TRBD1. V shed 4 bases, J shed 7 bases, and the junction held 5 bases outside the gene matches. Germline assignment: CDR1 SGHRS and CDR2 YFSETQ. This CDR3 contains 14 residues. This chain's CDR3 is CASSTRTGAEKLFF. The CDR3 nucleotides read TGCGCCAGCAGCACAAGGACAGGGGCTGAAAAACTGTTTTTT.

In its sample, this clone was seen a few times. V is TRBV19 and J is TRBJ1-5; a possible D gene is TRBD1 (5 bases). Trimming cost V 0 bases and J 3 bases, with 15 bases left between them. CDR3 length equals 17 residues. Germline lookup yields CDR1 LNHDA and CDR2 SQIVND (reference sequence). The CDR3 here is CASSIDKGSQYNQPQHF. In nucleotides, the CDR3 is TGTGCCAGTAGTATAGATAAGGGGTCGCAGTACAATCAGCCCCAGCATTTT.

The chain couples TRBV28 to TRBJ1-2; D gene ambiguous. CDR3 size: 13 residues. Germline V gives CDR1 MDHEN, CDR2 SYDVKM. Between the trimmed V and J ends, which lost 4 bases and 14 bases, there was a span of 20 bases. CDR3 in amino acids: CASSSTHPLRGTF. In DNA form, the CDR3 reads TGTGCCAGCAGTTCAACCCACCCCTTACGAGGGACCTTC.

This clone came up once. The rearrangement uses TRBV7-8 and TRBJ1-5, with TRBD1 as a possible D gene (6 bases). CDR3 length equals 16 residues. Germline values: CDR1 SGHVS, CDR2 FQNEAQ. V lost 4 bases and J lost 0, with 13 bases in between. This CDR3 reads CASSSSHRASNQPQHF. The CDR3 nucleotides are TGTGCCAGCAGCTCCTCCCACAGGGCTAGCAATCAGCCCCAGCATTTT.

This rearrangement joins TRBV27 to TRBJ2-7; TRBD1 matches at 9 bases. From germline, CDR1 is MNHEY and CDR2 SMNVEV (reference sequence). V lost 7 bases and J lost 5; bases outside the gene matches: 9. This CDR3 comprises 14 residues. CDR3 region: CASKTLGQGNEQYF. CDR3 nucleotide sequence: TGTGCCAGCAAGACCCTGGGACAGGGCAACGAGCAGTACTTC.

A few counts support this clone. The V and J genes are TRBV7-2 and TRBJ2-7; perhaps TRBD2 as D (6 bases). The CDR3 length is 13 residues. With 2 bases removed from V and 6 bases from J, the gap between germline ends came to 11 bases. Germline CDR1 and CDR2: SGHTA and FQGNSA. The CDR3 spells CASSLRPGVEQYV. The CDR3, as DNA: TGTGCCAGCAGCTTACGCCCGGGGGTCGAGCAGTACGTC.